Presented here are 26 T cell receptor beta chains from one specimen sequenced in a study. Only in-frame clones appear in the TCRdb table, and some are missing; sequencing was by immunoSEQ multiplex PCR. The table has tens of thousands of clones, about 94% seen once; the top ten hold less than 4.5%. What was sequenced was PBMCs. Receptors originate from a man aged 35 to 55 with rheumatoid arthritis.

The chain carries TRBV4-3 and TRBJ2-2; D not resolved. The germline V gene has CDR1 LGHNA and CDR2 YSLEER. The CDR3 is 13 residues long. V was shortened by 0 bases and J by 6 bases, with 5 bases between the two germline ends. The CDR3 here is CASSQEDPGELFF. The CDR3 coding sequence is TGCGCCAGCAGCCAAGAGGACCCCGGGGAGCTGTTTTTT.

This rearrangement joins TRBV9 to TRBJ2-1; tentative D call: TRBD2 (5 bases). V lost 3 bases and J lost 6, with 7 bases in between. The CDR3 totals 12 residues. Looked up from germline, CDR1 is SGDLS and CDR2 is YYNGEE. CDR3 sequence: CASSGLANEQFF. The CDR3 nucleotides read TGTGCCAGCAGCGGTCTAGCCAATGAGCAGTTCTTC. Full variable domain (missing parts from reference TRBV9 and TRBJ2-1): DSGVTQTPKHLITATGQRVTLRCSPRSGDLSVYWYQQSLDQGLQFLIQYYNGEERAKGNILERFSAQQFPDLHSELNLSSLELGDSALYFCASSGLANEQFFGPGTRLTVL.

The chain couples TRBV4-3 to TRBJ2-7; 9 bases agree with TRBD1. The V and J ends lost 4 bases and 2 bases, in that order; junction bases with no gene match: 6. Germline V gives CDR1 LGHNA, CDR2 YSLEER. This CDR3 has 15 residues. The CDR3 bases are TGCGCCAGCAGCCGAAGACAGGGGGGACCCTACGAGCAGTACTTC. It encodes CASSRRQGGPYEQYF.

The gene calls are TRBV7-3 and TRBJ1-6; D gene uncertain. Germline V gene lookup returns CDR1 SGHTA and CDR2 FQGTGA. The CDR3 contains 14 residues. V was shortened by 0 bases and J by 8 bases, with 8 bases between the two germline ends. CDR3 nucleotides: TGTGCCAGCAGCTTAACGTGGAGGGATTCACCCCTCCACTTT. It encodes CASSLTWRDSPLHF.

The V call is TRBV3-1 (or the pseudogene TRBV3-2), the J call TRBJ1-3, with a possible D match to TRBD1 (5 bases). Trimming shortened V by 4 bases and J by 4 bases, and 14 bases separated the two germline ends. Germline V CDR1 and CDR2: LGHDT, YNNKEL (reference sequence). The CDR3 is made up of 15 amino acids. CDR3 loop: CASSPVVGTGNTIYF. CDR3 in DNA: TGTGCCAGCAGCCCAGTCGTGGGGACGGGAAACACCATATATTTT.

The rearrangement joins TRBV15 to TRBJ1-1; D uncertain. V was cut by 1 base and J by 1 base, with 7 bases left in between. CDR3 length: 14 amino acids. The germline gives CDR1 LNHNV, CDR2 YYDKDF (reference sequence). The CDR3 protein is CATSRGPGNTEAFF. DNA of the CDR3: TGTGCCACCAGCAGAGGACCCGGGAACACTGAAGCTTTCTTT.

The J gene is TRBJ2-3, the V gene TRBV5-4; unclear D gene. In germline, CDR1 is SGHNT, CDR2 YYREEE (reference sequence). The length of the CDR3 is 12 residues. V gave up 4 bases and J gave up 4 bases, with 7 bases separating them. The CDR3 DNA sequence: TGTGCCAGCAGCCAAGGATCAGATACGCAGTATTTT. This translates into CASSQGSDTQYF. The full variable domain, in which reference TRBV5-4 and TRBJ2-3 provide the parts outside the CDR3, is ETGVTQSPTHLIKTRGQQVTLRCSSQSGHNTVSWYQQALGQGPQFIFQYYREEENGRGNFPPRFSGLQFPNYSSELNVNALELDDSALYLCASSQGSDTQYFGPGTRLTVL.

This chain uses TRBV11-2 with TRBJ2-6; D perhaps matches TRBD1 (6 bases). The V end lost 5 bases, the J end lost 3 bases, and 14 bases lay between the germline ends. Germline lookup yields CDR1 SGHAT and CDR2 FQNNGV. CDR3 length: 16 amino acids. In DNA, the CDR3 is TGTGCCAGCAGCCCCCCAACAGGGCTTGGGGCCAACGTCCTGACTTTC. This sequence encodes CASSPPTGLGANVLTF.

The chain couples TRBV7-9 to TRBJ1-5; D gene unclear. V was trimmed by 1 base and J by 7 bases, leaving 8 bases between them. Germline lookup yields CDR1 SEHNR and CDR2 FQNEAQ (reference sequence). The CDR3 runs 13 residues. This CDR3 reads CASSLGQLQPQHF. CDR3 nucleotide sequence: TGTGCCAGCAGCTTAGGGCAGCTACAGCCCCAGCATTTT.

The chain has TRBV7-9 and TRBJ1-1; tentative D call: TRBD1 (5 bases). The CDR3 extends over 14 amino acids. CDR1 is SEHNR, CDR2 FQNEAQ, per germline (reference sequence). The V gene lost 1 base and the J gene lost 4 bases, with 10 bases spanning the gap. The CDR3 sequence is CASSLGGQGTEAFF. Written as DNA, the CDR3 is TGTGCCAGCAGCTTAGGGGGCCAGGGCACTGAAGCTTTCTTT.

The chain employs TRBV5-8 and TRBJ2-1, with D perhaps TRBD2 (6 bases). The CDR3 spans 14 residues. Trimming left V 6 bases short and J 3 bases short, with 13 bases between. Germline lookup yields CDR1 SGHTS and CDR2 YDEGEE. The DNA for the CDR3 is TGTGCCAGCACCATTGGAGGGATCTACAATGAGCAGTTCTTC. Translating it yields CASTIGGIYNEQFF.

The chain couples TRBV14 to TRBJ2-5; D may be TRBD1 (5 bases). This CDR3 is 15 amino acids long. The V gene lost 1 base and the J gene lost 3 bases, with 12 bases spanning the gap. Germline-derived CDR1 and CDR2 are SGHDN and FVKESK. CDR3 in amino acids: CASSQVAAREETQYF. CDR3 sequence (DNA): TGTGCCAGCAGCCAAGTTGCTGCCAGGGAAGAGACCCAGTACTTC.

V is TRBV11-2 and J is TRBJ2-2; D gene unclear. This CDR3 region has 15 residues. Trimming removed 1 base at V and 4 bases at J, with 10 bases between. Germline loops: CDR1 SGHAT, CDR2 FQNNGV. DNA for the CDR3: TGTGCCAGCAGCTTAGGTGGTTGGACCACCGGGGAGCTGTTTTTT. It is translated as CASSLGGWTTGELFF.

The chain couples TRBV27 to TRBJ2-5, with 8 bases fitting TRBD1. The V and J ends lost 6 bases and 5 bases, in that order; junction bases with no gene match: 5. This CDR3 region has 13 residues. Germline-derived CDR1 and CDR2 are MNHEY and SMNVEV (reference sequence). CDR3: CASRTGEMETQYF. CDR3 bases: TGTGCCAGCAGGACAGGGGAAATGGAGACCCAGTACTTC.

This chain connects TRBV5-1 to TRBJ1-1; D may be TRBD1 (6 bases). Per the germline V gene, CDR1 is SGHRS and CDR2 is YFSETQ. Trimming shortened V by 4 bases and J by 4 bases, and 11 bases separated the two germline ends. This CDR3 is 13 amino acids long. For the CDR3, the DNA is TGCGCCAGCAGCCGACCCAGGGGCACTGAAGCTTTCTTT. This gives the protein CASSRPRGTEAFF.

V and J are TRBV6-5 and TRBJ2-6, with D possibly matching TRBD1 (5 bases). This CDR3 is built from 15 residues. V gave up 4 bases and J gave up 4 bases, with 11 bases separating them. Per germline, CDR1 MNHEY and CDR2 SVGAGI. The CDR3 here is CASSFQGSGANVLTF. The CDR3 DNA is TGTGCCAGCAGTTTCCAGGGATCCGGGGCCAACGTCCTGACTTTC.

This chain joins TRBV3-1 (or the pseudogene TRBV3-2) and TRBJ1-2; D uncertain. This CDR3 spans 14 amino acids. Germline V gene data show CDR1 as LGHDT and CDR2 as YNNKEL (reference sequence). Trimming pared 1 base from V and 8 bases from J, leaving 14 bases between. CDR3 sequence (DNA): TGTGCCAGCAGCCAAGCGGAGGGATCGAGAGGCTACACCTTC. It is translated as CASSQAEGSRGYTF.

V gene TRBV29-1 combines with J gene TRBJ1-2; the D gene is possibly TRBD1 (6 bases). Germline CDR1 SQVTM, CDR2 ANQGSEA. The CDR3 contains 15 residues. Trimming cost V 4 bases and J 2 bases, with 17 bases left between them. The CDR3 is CSVALNTGGNYGYTF. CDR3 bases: TGCAGCGTTGCCCTGAATACGGGGGGCAACTATGGCTACACCTTC.

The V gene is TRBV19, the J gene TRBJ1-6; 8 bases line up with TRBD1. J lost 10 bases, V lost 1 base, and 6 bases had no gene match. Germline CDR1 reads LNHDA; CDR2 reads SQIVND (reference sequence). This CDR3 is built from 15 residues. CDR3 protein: CASSIARQGRSPLHF. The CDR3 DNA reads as TGTGCCAGTAGTATAGCGCGACAGGGGCGGTCACCCCTCCACTTT.

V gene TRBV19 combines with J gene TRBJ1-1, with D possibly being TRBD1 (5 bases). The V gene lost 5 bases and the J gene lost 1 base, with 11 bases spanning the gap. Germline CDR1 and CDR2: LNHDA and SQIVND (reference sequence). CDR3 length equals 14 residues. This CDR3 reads CASSPGGGNTEAFF. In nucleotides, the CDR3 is TGTGCCAGTAGTCCCGGGGGGGGGAACACTGAAGCTTTCTTT.

CDR3 sequence: CASSGLAGNTDTQYF. The CDR3 nucleotides read TGCGCCAGCAGCGGGCTAGCGGGAAACACAGATACGCAGTATTTT. The chain joins TRBV5-1 to TRBJ2-3; TRBD2 matches at 9 bases. The CDR3 extends over 15 amino acids. The V gene's germline CDR1 is SGHRS and CDR2 YFSETQ. The junction had 5 bases not matched to a gene; V was cut back by 4 bases and J by 2 bases.

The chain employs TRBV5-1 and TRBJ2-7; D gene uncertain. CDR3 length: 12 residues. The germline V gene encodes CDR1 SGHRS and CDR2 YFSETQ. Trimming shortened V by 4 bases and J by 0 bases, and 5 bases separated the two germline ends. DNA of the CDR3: TGCGCCAGCAGCACCAGCTCCTACGAGCAGTACTTC. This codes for CASSTSSYEQYF.

The CDR3, as DNA: TGTGCCAGCAGTGCGAGTCGGGACACTGAAGCTTTCTTT. Its protein product is CASSASRDTEAFF. The chain couples TRBV6-4 to TRBJ1-1; D unresolved. Trimming pared 4 bases from V and 3 bases from J, leaving 9 bases between. Germline V lookup: CDR1 MRHNA, CDR2 SNTAGT. The CDR3 is 13 amino acids.

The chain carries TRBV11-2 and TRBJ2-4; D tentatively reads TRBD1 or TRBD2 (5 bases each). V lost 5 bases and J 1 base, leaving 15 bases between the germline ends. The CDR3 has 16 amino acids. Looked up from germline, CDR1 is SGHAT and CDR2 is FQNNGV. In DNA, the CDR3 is TGTGCCAGCAGCCGGGACGGGATAGGGGCCAAAAACATTCAGTACTTC. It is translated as CASSRDGIGAKNIQYF.

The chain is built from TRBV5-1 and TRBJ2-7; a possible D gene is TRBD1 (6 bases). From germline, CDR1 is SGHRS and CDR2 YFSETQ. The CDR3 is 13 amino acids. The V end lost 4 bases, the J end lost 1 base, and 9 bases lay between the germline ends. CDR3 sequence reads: CASSVDRSYEQYF. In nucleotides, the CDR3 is TGCGCCAGCAGCGTGGACAGATCCTACGAGCAGTACTTC.

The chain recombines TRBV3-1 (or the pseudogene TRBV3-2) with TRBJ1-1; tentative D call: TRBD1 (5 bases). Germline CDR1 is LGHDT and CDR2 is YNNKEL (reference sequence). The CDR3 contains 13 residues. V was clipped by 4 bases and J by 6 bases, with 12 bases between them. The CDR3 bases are TGTGCCAGCAGCCCGTATCGGGACGCTGAAGCTTTCTTT. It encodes CASSPYRDAEAFF.